One T cell receptor beta chain is described in this entry. The antigen is not known. The PCR used 60 Vbeta and 13 Jbeta primers. Method: immunoSEQ multiplex PCR; TCRdb's copy keeps in-frame clones and lacks some. Its clone listing holds about 55,000 clones. The sample originates from a study of cytomegalovirus exposure and HLA in healthy donors. Study as a whole: Some 91 million unique TCRs from HLA-typed donors were held in an early release of data. Findings and limits, study-wide: Fewer N-insertions (relative to the approximately 700-donor mean) were reportedly seen in an Asian-associated ancestry cluster in a later analysis.

The CDR3 consists of 14 residues. Trimming took 5 bases from V and 4 from J, leaving 11 bases between them. From germline, CDR1 is LNHDA and CDR2 SQIVND (reference sequence). Sequencing input: PBMCs. This sequence joins TRBV19 and TRBJ2-2, with a possible D match to TRBD1 (6 bases). This receptor was taken from a man between 50 and 59 years old in good health and CMV-seropositive. The CDR3 DNA follows: TGTGCCAGTAGTTACAGGGCGGGCACCGGGGAGCTGTTTTTT. Amino acid sequence: CASSYRAGTGELFF. Supplemented by reference TRBV19 and TRBJ2-2, the full variable domain reads DGGITQSPKYLFRKEGQNVTLSCEQNLNHDAMYWYRQDPGQGLRLIYYSQIVNDFQKGDIAEGYSVSREKKESFPLTVTSAQKNPTAFYLCASSYRAGTGELFFGEGSRLTVL.